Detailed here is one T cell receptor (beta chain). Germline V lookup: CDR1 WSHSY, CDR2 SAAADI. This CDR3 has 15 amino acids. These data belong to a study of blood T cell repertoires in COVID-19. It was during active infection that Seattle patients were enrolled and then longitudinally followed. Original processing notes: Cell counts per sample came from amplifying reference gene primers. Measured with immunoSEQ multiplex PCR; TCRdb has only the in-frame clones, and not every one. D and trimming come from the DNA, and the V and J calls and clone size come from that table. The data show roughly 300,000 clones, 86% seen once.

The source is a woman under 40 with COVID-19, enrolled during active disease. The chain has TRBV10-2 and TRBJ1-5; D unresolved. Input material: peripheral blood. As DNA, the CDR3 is TGCCCTGTCAGCAGGACGGGAGGTGGCAATCAGCCCCAGCATTTT. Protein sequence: CPVSRTGGGNQPQHF.